Here is one TCR beta chain with its context. The sample belongs to a study of blood T cell repertoires in COVID-19. As for the study in general: There were acute and convalescent COVID-19 samples, and they came from the United States, Italy and Spain. The analysed material was cDNA or gDNA that came from T cells, B-cell-depleted T cells, or PBMCs.

In the original workflow: Nucleated cell number was recorded as an estimate derived from reference gene primer amplification. Here immunoSEQ multiplex PCR was the method, and the copy in TCRdb shows in-frame clones only, minus some. V and J calls plus clone size are reproduced from that table; the DNA served to infer D and trimming. The table includes some 200,000 clones, almost 85% detected once. With 5 bases clipped from V and 3 bases from J, the junction kept 12 bases outside the gene matches. The CDR3 is made up of 16 amino acids. The germline gives CDR1 SEHNR, CDR2 FQNEAQ (reference sequence). The sample consisted of peripheral blood. The sequence was obtained from a human donor with acute or convalescent COVID-19. The donor label of this sample is uncertain. The chain uses TRBV7-9 and TRBJ2-7; TRBD2 matches 8 bases. The DNA for the CDR3 is TGTGCCAGCAGCCCCAACCCTGGACTAGCCGGCTACGAGCAGTACTTC. Translated: CASSPNPGLAGYEQYF.